One TCR beta chain is described in this entry. Antigen unknown. Described treatment: roughly 10-day PBMC culture with coronavirus spike peptide pools or control peptides (ViraFEST assay). Antigen-specific T cells were expanded with peptide pools by ViraFEST, and TCRs were then sequenced. The data originate from a study of vaccination and CD4 T cells after COVID-19. About the research overall: Spike peptides, overlapping and drawn from SARS-CoV-2, HCoV-NL63, HCoV-OC43 and HCoV-229E, were used to stimulate cells.

Study results and caveats: There was no significant change from around 19 to 38 median reactive clonotypes.

The CDR3 sequence is 17 residues long. J gave up 4 bases and V 0 bases, and 7 bases lay outside the gene matches. CDR1 MNHEY and CDR2 SVGAGI come from the germline V gene. Cultured CD4+ T-cell DNA underwent Oncomine TCR Beta short-read sequencing. Using its own MiXCR run on the PCR reads, TCRdb lists one record per CDR3 protein. The sample lists roughly 24,000 distinct CDR3 sequences, roughly three fifths seen once, with around 2.7% in the top ten. The chain couples TRBV6-5 to TRBJ2-3, with 10 bases lining up with TRBD2. The TCR originated in a human donor who had recovered from COVID-19. The material sequenced was CD4+ T cells from blood, cultured in vitro. The CDR3 DNA follows: TGTGCCAGCAGTTACTCGACTAGCGGGTTCGGGGCAGATACGCAGTATTTT. This sequence encodes CASSYSTSGFGADTQYF.